These 31 T cell receptor beta chains share one sample of origin, sequenced in a study of blood T cell repertoires in COVID-19. Libraries were prepared by immunoSEQ multiplex PCR; TCRdb keeps only in-frame clonotypes and omits some of them. This table holds 250,000 to 400,000 clones, roughly 90% found once. Specimen: PBMCs or T cells enriched from blood (not recorded which). The receptors here all came from a man between 60 and 70 years old who had recovered from COVID-19.

The V call is TRBV6-6, the J call TRBJ2-7, with a tentative D call TRBD1 (6 bases). The CDR3 extends over 16 amino acids. Trimming removed 2 bases from V and 2 bases from J, with 16 bases in between. Germline-derived CDR1 and CDR2 are MNHNY and SVGAGI (reference sequence). The CDR3 DNA reads as TGTGCCAGCAGTTACGGGCAGGGGAAAACAGCCTACGAGCAGTACTTC. Translated: CASSYGQGKTAYEQYF.

CDR3 residues: CATSRDLYGSNQPQHF. The DNA of the CDR3 is TGTGCCACCAGCAGAGATCTCTATGGTAGCAATCAGCCCCAGCATTTT. J is TRBJ1-5 and V is TRBV15; D gene unclear. The CDR3 is 16 amino acids. The V gene lost 0 bases and the J gene lost 0 bases, with 9 bases spanning the gap. Germline loops: CDR1 LNHNV, CDR2 YYDKDF (reference sequence).

The V and J genes are TRBV13 and TRBJ1-2; 7 positions agree with TRBD1. The CDR3 totals 16 residues. Germline V gene sequence: CDR1 PRHDT, CDR2 FYEKMQ (reference sequence). The V and J ends lost 5 bases and 0 bases, in that order; junction bases with no gene match: 9. The DNA for the CDR3 is TGTGCCAGCAGCATCCGGACAGGAGCTACTAACTATGGCTACACCTTC. Translating it yields CASSIRTGATNYGYTF.

This chain connects TRBV30 to TRBJ2-2, with D unresolved. CDR1 is GTSNPN, CDR2 SVGIG, per germline (reference sequence). V shed 2 bases and J shed 6 bases, with 10 bases lying between them. The CDR3 contains 13 residues. For the CDR3, the DNA is TGTGCCTGGAGTACGAGGAGATCCGGGGAGCTGTTTTTT. Its translation: CAWSTRRSGELFF.

The chain is built from TRBV7-9 and TRBJ2-7; D remains ambiguous. The CDR3 has 13 amino acids. V dropped 0 bases and J dropped 1 base, with 4 bases sitting between them. CDR1 is SEHNR, CDR2 FQNEAQ, per germline (reference sequence). The CDR3 nucleotides are TGTGCCAGCAGCTTAGCTAATTCCTACGAGCAGTACTTC. It is translated as CASSLANSYEQYF.

This clone was seen a single time. J is TRBJ2-7 and V is TRBV27; tentatively, D is TRBD2 (7 bases). This CDR3 has 12 amino acids. Germline V CDR1 and CDR2: MNHEY, SMNVEV (reference sequence). V shed 6 bases and J shed 6 bases, with 12 bases lying between them. CDR3 in amino acids: CASSSGGLEQYF. CDR3 sequence (DNA): TGTGCCAGCAGCTCCGGGGGGCTCGAGCAGTACTTC.

The CDR3 DNA reads TGTGCCAGCACTGGACAGGGCGCCAACGAGCAGTACTTC. Protein sequence: CASTGQGANEQYF. J is TRBJ2-7 and V is TRBV6-5; 8 bases agree with TRBD1. J gave up 5 bases and V 7 bases, and 7 bases lay outside the gene matches. Germline V gene sequence: CDR1 MNHEY, CDR2 SVGAGI. The CDR3 is 13 amino acids.

This chain's CDR3 is CASSSEGQGNQPQHF. In DNA form, the CDR3 reads TGTGCCAGCAGCTCCGAAGGTCAGGGCAATCAGCCCCAGCATTTT. The chain has TRBV7-2 and TRBJ1-5; D is ambiguous. The V gene lost 4 bases and the J gene lost 2 bases, with 12 bases spanning the gap. Germline V CDR1 and CDR2: SGHTA, FQGNSA. This CDR3 has 15 amino acids.

The chain employs TRBV7-8 and TRBJ2-5, with D maybe TRBD1 (6 bases). With 1 base removed from V and 3 bases from J, the gap between germline ends came to 15 bases. The CDR3 loop spans 16 amino acids. CDR1 is SGHVS and CDR2 is FQNEAQ in the germline V gene. The CDR3 nucleotides are TGTGCCAGCAGCTTAGGTTTCGGGCAGGGGAAAGAGACCCAGTACTTC. Its protein product is CASSLGFGQGKETQYF.

This clone has a single count. The J gene is TRBJ2-5, the V gene TRBV10-1; D possibly corresponds to TRBD2 (6 bases). V lost 0 bases and J 0 bases, leaving 14 bases between the germline ends. CDR3 size: 17 residues. Germline assignment: CDR1 WNHNN and CDR2 SYGVQD (reference sequence). This chain's CDR3 is CASSESWRGFNQETQYF. The CDR3 bases are TGCGCCAGCAGTGAGTCGTGGAGGGGCTTCAACCAAGAGACCCAGTACTTC.

Remarks on this clone: The sample has other DNA sequences that encode this CDR3 too. V usage is TRBV7-2 and J usage is TRBJ1-1, with TRBD1 identical over 8 bases. CDR1 is SGHTA and CDR2 is FQGNSA in the germline V gene. The trim removed 5 bases at V and 2 bases at J, leaving 4 bases unmatched. CDR3 length: 14 residues. The CDR3 DNA sequence: TGTGCCAGCAGCCCTGGACAGGGTAACACTGAAGCTTTCTTT. Amino acids: CASSPGQGNTEAFF.

On this clone itself: A read error may produce the germline difference seen at one junction end. The J gene is TRBJ2-1, the V gene TRBV11-3; 16 bases map to TRBD2. CDR3 size: 15 residues. Germline assignment: CDR1 SGHNT and CDR2 YENEEA. The DNA for the CDR3 is TGTGCCAGCAGCCCGACCCCGGGACTAGCGGGAGGGACAGTCTTC. This codes for CASSPTPGLAGGTVF.

In this sample, this clone turned up a few times. This sequence joins TRBV5-1 and TRBJ2-2; 9 bases fit TRBD1. Germline values: CDR1 SGHRS, CDR2 YFSETQ. V gave up 4 bases and J gave up 6 bases; unmatched junction bases: 1. There are 13 residues in the CDR3. DNA of the CDR3: TGCGCCAGCAGCAGGACAGGGGCCGGGGAGCTGTTTTTT. Its protein product is CASSRTGAGELFF. Complete variable domain (other parts from reference TRBV5-1 and TRBJ2-2): KAGVTQTPRYLIKTRGQQVTLSCSPISGHRSVSWYQQTPGQGLQFLFEYFSETQRNKGNFPGRFSGRQFSNSRSEMNVSTLELGDSALYLCASSRTGAGELFFGEGSRLTVL.

V is TRBV5-1 and J is TRBJ1-6; D is perhaps TRBD1 (6 bases). V lost 0 bases and J lost 8, with 12 bases in between. This CDR3 region has 15 residues. CDR1 is SGHRS and CDR2 is YFSETQ in the germline V gene. The CDR3 protein is CASSLAGQNYSPLHF. DNA for the CDR3: TGCGCCAGCAGCTTGGCAGGACAGAACTATTCACCCCTCCACTTT.

This rearrangement joins TRBV4-3 to TRBJ1-1; the match to TRBD1 covers 8 bases. Germline V gene data show CDR1 as LGHNA and CDR2 as YSLEER. Germline trimming cut 0 bases from V and 5 bases from J; bases unmatched to any gene: 2. The CDR3 sequence is 14 residues long. The CDR3 nucleotides read TGCGCCAGCAGCCAAGACAGGGGGCGGACTGAAGCTTTCTTT. Protein sequence: CASSQDRGRTEAFF.

This chain links TRBV12-3 or TRBV12-4 with TRBJ1-1, with a tentative D call TRBD1 (6 bases). V lost 5 bases and J 2 bases, leaving 9 bases between the germline ends. The CDR3 runs 13 residues. Here the CDR3 DNA reads TGTGCCAGCAGTGCAGGGGTTAACACTGAAGCTTTCTTT. Encoded protein: CASSAGVNTEAFF.

The V and J genes are TRBV5-1 and TRBJ2-5, with 10 bases fitting TRBD1. Germline values: CDR1 SGHRS, CDR2 YFSETQ. The V gene end was trimmed by 4 bases and the J gene end by 5 bases; junction bases not matched to a gene: 5. This CDR3 is 14 amino acids long. For the CDR3, the DNA is TGCGCCAGCAGCCCCCGGACAGGGGGGGAGACCCAGTACTTC. Protein product: CASSPRTGGETQYF.

The J gene is TRBJ2-1, the V gene TRBV27; 13 positions agree with TRBD2. CDR3 length: 14 amino acids. Germline CDR1 and CDR2: MNHEY and SMNVEV (reference sequence). V lost 5 bases, J lost 9 bases, and 4 bases stayed unmatched. The chain's CDR3 is CASSTSGRAVEQFF. CDR3 nucleotides: TGTGCCAGCAGTACTAGCGGGAGGGCCGTTGAGCAGTTCTTC.

The chain uses TRBV5-4 and TRBJ2-7; TRBD2 aligns across 10 bases. Trimming removed 4 bases from V and 4 bases from J; junction bases left unmatched: 5. Germline assignment: CDR1 SGHNT and CDR2 YYREEE (reference sequence). The CDR3 is made up of 14 amino acids. The CDR3 coding sequence is TGTGCCAGCAGCCCTAGCGGGAGTACGTACGAGCAGTACTTC. Protein product: CASSPSGSTYEQYF.

This clone was observed once. The rearrangement uses TRBV4-3 and TRBJ1-1; TRBD1 matches 8 bases. With 0 bases clipped from V and 1 base from J, the junction kept 7 bases outside the gene matches. The CDR3 has 17 residues. Germline V gene data show CDR1 as LGHNA and CDR2 as YSLEER. DNA of the CDR3: TGCGCCAGCAGCCAAGAGAAGACAGGGGCAGGGAACACTGAAGCTTTCTTT. It codes for CASSQEKTGAGNTEAFF.

The CDR3 region has the DNA TGTGCCAGCAGCTTAATTGCACCGCCCTACTCTGGGGCCAACGTCCTGACTTTC. It codes for CASSLIAPPYSGANVLTF. The rearrangement links TRBV7-3 to TRBJ2-6, with D unresolved. Germline loops: CDR1 SGHTA, CDR2 FQGTGA. With 1 base removed from V and 0 bases from J, the gap between germline ends came to 13 bases. The CDR3 extends over 18 amino acids.

CDR3: CAISEPGQGVHNEKLFF. CDR3 bases: TGTGCCATCAGTGAGCCCGGACAGGGGGTGCATAATGAAAAACTGTTTTTT. The chain uses TRBV10-3 and TRBJ1-4, with 10 bases that match TRBD1. Germline V CDR1 and CDR2: ENHRY, SYGVKD. The CDR3 sequence is 17 residues long. V shed 2 bases and J 4 bases; nucleotides not matched to a gene: 7.

This chain connects TRBV6-5 to TRBJ2-3, with D perhaps TRBD2 (5 bases). CDR3 length equals 15 residues. Germline lookup yields CDR1 MNHEY and CDR2 SVGAGI. Trimming left V 0 bases short and J 2 bases short, with 9 bases between. The CDR3 DNA reads as TGTGCCAGCAGTTACTCGAGGGCGGACACAGATACGCAGTATTTT. It encodes CASSYSRADTDTQYF.

V usage is TRBV4-2 and J usage is TRBJ2-1; 14 positions match TRBD2. CDR1 is LGHNA and CDR2 is YNFKEQ in the germline V gene. The CDR3 has 17 residues. V trimming: 10 bases; J trimming: 9 bases; junction bases outside the gene matches: 17. The CDR3 DNA is TGTGCCACGACGAAAGAAGGGACTAGCGGGAGTACCCGTGAGCAGTTCTTC. This sequence encodes CATTKEGTSGSTREQFF.

The chain links TRBV7-2 to TRBJ1-1; maybe TRBD1 (5 bases). Between the trimmed V and J ends, which lost 2 bases and 5 bases, there was a span of 12 bases. Per germline, CDR1 SGHTA and CDR2 FQGNSA. The CDR3 runs 14 residues. Written as DNA, the CDR3 is TGTGCCAGCAGCTTAATAGCAGGGTTTACTGAAGCTTTCTTT. This translates into CASSLIAGFTEAFF.

This sequence joins TRBV7-9 and TRBJ1-1; 7 positions match TRBD1. Germline trimming cut 5 bases from V and 11 bases from J; bases unmatched to any gene: 8. This CDR3 is built from 12 residues. Germline V gene data show CDR1 as SEHNR and CDR2 as FQNEAQ (reference sequence). CDR3 in amino acids: CASSETRGLAFF. CDR3 DNA: TGTGCCAGCAGCGAAACTAGGGGGCTGGCTTTCTTT.

The V gene is TRBV7-9, the J gene TRBJ2-1; D gene ambiguous. Trimming left V 5 bases short and J 8 bases short, with 10 bases between. Germline V lookup: CDR1 SEHNR, CDR2 FQNEAQ (reference sequence). The length of the CDR3 is 12 residues. CDR3 in amino acids: CASSLLQYEQFF. CDR3 nucleotide sequence: TGTGCCAGCAGCCTGTTACAATATGAGCAGTTCTTC. The variable domain in full, completed from reference TRBV7-9 and TRBJ2-1, reads DTGVSQNPRHKITKRGQNVTFRCDPISEHNRLYWYRQTLGQGPEFLTYFQNEAQLEKSRLLSDRFSAERPKGSFSTLEIQRTEQGDSAMYLCASSLLQYEQFFGPGTRLTVL.

This CDR3 reads CASSLPGTGRETQYF. CDR3 DNA sequence: TGTGCCAGCAGCCTGCCCGGGACAGGGAGGGAGACCCAGTACTTC. The chain links TRBV5-8 to TRBJ2-5; 9 nucleotides line up with TRBD1. Trimming took 4 bases from V and 5 from J; bases not matched to a gene: 9. Germline CDR1 SGHTS, CDR2 YDEGEE. CDR3 size: 15 residues.

The J gene is TRBJ1-2, the V gene TRBV29-1; D perhaps matches TRBD1 (6 bases). Germline-derived CDR1 and CDR2 are SQVTM and ANQGSEA. The CDR3 is 15 amino acids. V gave up 2 bases and J gave up 0 bases, with 13 bases separating them. CDR3 coding DNA: TGCAGCGTTGAACTACAGGGCTTTCCTAACTATGGCTACACCTTC. It codes for CSVELQGFPNYGYTF. The full variable domain, in which reference TRBV29-1 and TRBJ1-2 provide the parts outside the CDR3, is SAVISQKPSRDICQRGTSLTIQCQVDSQVTMMFWYRQQPGQSLTLIATANQGSEATYESGFVIDKFPISRPNLTFSTLTVSNMSPEDSSIYLCSVELQGFPNYGYTFGSGTRLTVV.

This chain uses TRBV7-6 with TRBJ2-1; D might be TRBD2 (5 bases). Germline V gives CDR1 SGHVS, CDR2 FNYEAQ. The CDR3 consists of 13 residues. V lost 0 bases and J 10 bases, leaving 10 bases between the germline ends. Here the CDR3 DNA reads TGTGCCAGCAGCTTAGCGGGAGCTAAGGAGCAGTTCTTC. Its protein product is CASSLAGAKEQFF. Looking up the rest from reference TRBV7-6 and TRBJ2-1 gives the full variable domain: GAGVSQSPRYKVTKRGQDVALRCDPISGHVSLYWYRQALGQGPEFLTYFNYEAQQDKSGLPNDRFSAERPEGSISTLTIQRTEQRDSAMYRCASSLAGAKEQFFGPGTRLTVL.

This clone was seen a single time. The chain uses TRBV11-3 and TRBJ2-1; TRBD1 is a possible D gene (5 bases). Germline V gives CDR1 SGHNT, CDR2 YENEEA. The CDR3 is 16 amino acids. V gave up 5 bases and J gave up 2 bases, with 16 bases separating them. CDR3 DNA: TGTGCCAGCAGCCTGGTGGGGCGATCGACCTACAATGAGCAGTTCTTC. Translation gives CASSLVGRSTYNEQFF.